What follows are 21 T cell receptor beta chains derived from one specimen sequenced in a study of cytomegalovirus exposure and HLA in healthy donors (dated by TCRdb to the late 2010s). To prepare the library, the immunoSEQ multiplex PCR assay was applied. The multiplex PCR relied on a mix of 60 forward primers for TCR Vbeta segments and 13 reverse primers for TCR Jbeta segments. The table was pulled from immuneACCESS by TCRdb, which kept in-frame rearrangements only. Such tables lose some clones; where checked, under half of the loss comes from unresolved V genes, and the rest has no known cause. The sample data list roughly 140,000 clones, and roughly three quarters of these were observed just once. Together, the top ten hold around 1.6% of the sample. Sequenced sample: PBMCs. All receptors derive from a woman in her thirties in good health and CMV-seronegative.

J is TRBJ2-1 and V is TRBV4-2; 12 positions agree with TRBD2. Trimming removed 2 bases from V and 8 bases from J; junction bases left unmatched: 10. The CDR3 runs 17 residues. Germline V CDR1 and CDR2: LGHNA, YNFKEQ. CDR3 coding DNA: TGTGCCAGCAGCCAACCCCCTGGGCTAGCGGGAGGGTATGAGCAGTTCTTC. Its protein product is CASSQPPGLAGGYEQFF.

The chain carries TRBV30 and TRBJ2-5; TRBD2 matches at 7 bases. CDR1 is GTSNPN, CDR2 SVGIG, per germline (reference sequence). V lost 4 bases, J lost 2 bases, and 13 bases stayed unmatched. The CDR3 has 16 residues. The DNA for the CDR3 is TGTGCCTGGAAATCCATTTCCAGCGGGGATCAAGAGACCCAGTACTTC. Its protein is CAWKSISSGDQETQYF. Based on the CDR3 plus reference TRBV30 and TRBJ2-5, the full variable domain is SQTIHQWPATLVQPVGSPLSLECTVEGTSNPNLYWYRQAAGRGLQLLFYSVGIGQISSEVPQNLSASRPQDRQFILSSKKLLLSDSGFYLCAWKSISSGDQETQYFGPGTRLLVL.

This sequence joins TRBV10-3 and TRBJ2-7; D not resolved. The ends were cut back, 3 bases at V and 2 bases at J, with 11 bases in the middle. From germline, CDR1 is ENHRY and CDR2 SYGVKD. This CDR3 has 14 residues. CDR3 loop: CAISDPTVTYEQYF. The CDR3 DNA sequence: TGTGCCATCAGTGACCCCACAGTGACCTACGAGCAGTACTTC.

The CDR3 coding sequence is TGTGCCAGCAGCCCACAGGGCTCTGTGGATACGCAGTATTTT. As protein: CASSPQGSVDTQYF. The chain links TRBV7-3 to TRBJ2-3; the D gene is possibly TRBD1 (6 bases). The germline V and J ends were trimmed by 5 bases and 6 bases, with 15 bases remaining between them. The CDR3 loop spans 14 amino acids. Per germline, CDR1 SGHTA and CDR2 FQGTGA.

The chain is built from TRBV7-3 and TRBJ1-1; D is unresolved. Germline V gives CDR1 SGHTA, CDR2 FQGTGA. The CDR3 spans 13 residues. Trimming left V 5 bases short and J 1 base short, with 8 bases between. The chain's CDR3 is CASSLSRNTEAFF. The CDR3, as DNA: TGTGCCAGCAGCCTCTCCCGGAACACTGAAGCTTTCTTT.

The chain recombines TRBV15 with TRBJ2-5; D is uncertain. Germline V gives CDR1 LNHNV, CDR2 YYDKDF (reference sequence). The CDR3 consists of 12 residues. V lost 5 bases to trimming and J lost 7 bases, with 11 bases between them. Here the CDR3 reads CATSGRQRTQYF. CDR3 sequence (DNA): TGTGCCACCAGCGGCCGACAACGGACCCAGTACTTC.

V usage is TRBV11-2 and J usage is TRBJ1-4, with 8 nucleotides matching TRBD1. The V gene's germline CDR1 is SGHAT and CDR2 FQNNGV. The junction had 10 bases not matched to a gene; V was cut back by 5 bases and J by 8 bases. This CDR3 comprises 15 residues. As DNA, the CDR3 is TGTGCCAGCAGCCAGGGGGCGAGCCCCGAGGAAAAACTGTTTTTT. Encoded protein: CASSQGASPEEKLFF.

This clone was detected a few times. The genes are TRBV6-4 and TRBJ1-5; D remains unclear. Germline V gene lookup returns CDR1 MRHNA and CDR2 SNTAGT. The CDR3 consists of 13 residues. The V end lost 2 bases, the J end lost 7 bases, and 9 bases lay between the germline ends. CDR3 bases: TGTGCCAGCAGTGACGAAACGGGGCAGCCCCAGCATTTT. Translating it yields CASSDETGQPQHF.

The J gene is TRBJ1-2, the V gene TRBV5-1, with TRBD1 identical over 10 bases. Germline trimming cut 2 bases from V and 4 bases from J; bases unmatched to any gene: 14. CDR3 size: 18 residues. Germline values: CDR1 SGHRS, CDR2 YFSETQ. This chain's CDR3 is CASSFYGQGGGRGYGYTF. As DNA, the CDR3 is TGCGCCAGCAGCTTTTACGGACAGGGGGGGGGAAGAGGCTATGGCTACACCTTC.

The rearrangement joins TRBV6-1 to TRBJ1-4; 7 bases match TRBD1. Trimming removed 11 bases from V and 0 bases from J; junction bases left unmatched: 9. The CDR3 consists of 15 residues. Germline loops: CDR1 MNHNS, CDR2 SASEGT. In DNA, the CDR3 is TGTGCCGGGCGACAGGGTGATGCAACTAATGAAAAACTGTTTTTT. Amino acid sequence: CAGRQGDATNEKLFF.

The CDR3 bases are TGTGCCAGCAGCCCGGTAGGAGGCTACGAGCAGTACTTC. Amino acid sequence: CASSPVGGYEQYF. J is TRBJ2-7 and V is TRBV9; perhaps TRBD2 as D (5 bases). V was cut by 4 bases and J by 3 bases, with 11 bases left in between. The CDR3 spans 13 residues. The germline V gene encodes CDR1 SGDLS and CDR2 YYNGEE. The full variable domain, in which reference TRBV9 and TRBJ2-7 provide the parts outside the CDR3, is DSGVTQTPKHLITATGQRVTLRCSPRSGDLSVYWYQQSLDQGLQFLIQYYNGEERAKGNILERFSAQQFPDLHSELNLSSLELGDSALYFCASSPVGGYEQYFGPGTRLTVT.

The V and J genes are TRBV6-1 and TRBJ2-7, with TRBD1 as a possible D gene (6 bases). The CDR3 sequence is 16 residues long. Trimming shortened V by 3 bases and J by 1 base, and 16 bases separated the two germline ends. Germline V gives CDR1 MNHNS, CDR2 SASEGT. The CDR3 sequence: CASSDYIGQPSYEQYF. As DNA, the CDR3 is TGTGCCAGCAGTGATTACATTGGACAGCCTTCCTACGAGCAGTACTTC.

The chain uses TRBV7-8 and TRBJ1-6, with TRBD1 as a possible D gene (5 bases). The germline V gene encodes CDR1 SGHVS and CDR2 FQNEAQ. Trimming removed 4 bases at V and 9 bases at J, with 13 bases between. The CDR3 runs to 14 residues. The CDR3 is CASSSGRVSSPLHF. Written as DNA, the CDR3 is TGTGCCAGCAGCTCGGGCAGGGTCTCTTCACCCCTCCACTTT.

Only a few counts were recorded for this clone. J is TRBJ2-5 and V is TRBV2; D unresolved. The J call may be in error: the DNA end matches TRBJ2-7 better. Germline CDR1 is SNHLY and CDR2 is FYNNEI. The CDR3 totals 11 residues. The CDR3 here is CASSAGSEQYF. As DNA, the CDR3 is TGTGCCAGCAGCGCCGGAAGCGAGCAGTACTTC.

The rearrangement joins TRBV5-1 to TRBJ2-2, with TRBD1 matching 8 bases. CDR3 length equals 15 residues. The V and J ends lost 4 bases and 4 bases, in that order; junction bases with no gene match: 6. Germline loops: CDR1 SGHRS, CDR2 YFSETQ. CDR3 protein: CASSPTGTGTGELFF. The CDR3 nucleotides read TGCGCCAGCAGCCCCACAGGGACAGGCACCGGGGAGCTGTTTTTT.

This clone was detected a few times. The V call is TRBV18, the J call TRBJ1-2; TRBD1 agrees at 7 bases. The length of the CDR3 is 16 residues. Germline V gives CDR1 KGHSH, CDR2 LQKENI. V gave up 6 bases and J gave up 3 bases; unmatched junction bases: 13. The CDR3: CASSLRDRSYDYGYTF. In DNA, the CDR3 is TGTGCCAGCTCCCTCCGGGACAGAAGTTACGACTATGGCTACACCTTC.

The V gene is TRBV30, the J gene TRBJ1-2; 9 positions agree with TRBD1. The germline V gene encodes CDR1 GTSNPN and CDR2 SVGIG (reference sequence). CDR3 length: 12 residues. The junction had 3 bases not matched to a gene; V was cut back by 4 bases and J by 6 bases. In DNA form, the CDR3 reads TGTGCCTGGAACCGGGACAGGGATGGCTACACCTTC. Translation: CAWNRDRDGYTF.

Turning to this clone: The same CDR3 can be traced to other DNA sequences in this sample. The chain is built from TRBV2 and TRBJ2-5, with TRBD2 identical over 13 bases. The CDR3 length is 15 residues. Unmatched junction bases numbered 2, after V lost 6 bases and J lost 1 base. Germline values: CDR1 SNHLY, CDR2 FYNNEI. Here the CDR3 reads CASSGLAGAQETQYF. CDR3 sequence (DNA): TGTGCCAGCAGCGGACTAGCGGGGGCCCAAGAGACCCAGTACTTC.

In its sample, this clone was seen a few times. The chain has TRBV6-1 and TRBJ1-5; no reliable D call. This CDR3 region has 15 residues. Germline V lookup: CDR1 MNHNS, CDR2 SASEGT. V gave up 4 bases and J gave up 6 bases, with 16 bases separating them. The CDR3 DNA reads TGTGCCAGCAGTGTCGTGGCAGGTAATATTCAGCCCCAGCATTTT. Its translation is CASSVVAGNIQPQHF.

The V call is TRBV28, the J call TRBJ2-7; D is perhaps TRBD2 (6 bases). The CDR3 runs 16 residues. Germline assignment: CDR1 MDHEN and CDR2 SYDVKM. V was shortened by 7 bases and J by 2 bases, with 21 bases between the two germline ends. The chain's CDR3 is CASKLASAGYTYEQYF. In DNA, the CDR3 is TGTGCCAGCAAACTAGCCAGCGCCGGATACACCTACGAGCAGTACTTC. Combining the CDR3 with reference TRBV28 and TRBJ2-7 gives the whole variable domain DVKVTQSSRYLVKRTGEKVFLECVQDMDHENMFWYRQDPGLGLRLIYFSYDVKMKEKGDIPEGYSVSREKKERFSLILESASTNQTSMYLCASKLASAGYTYEQYFGPGTRLTVT.

Comment on this clone: The same CDR3 arises from other DNA sequences in this sample as well. The chain joins TRBV7-3 to TRBJ2-3, with D possibly being TRBD1 (5 bases). CDR3 length equals 15 residues. CDR1 and CDR2 (germline): SGHTA, FQGTGA. V was clipped by 1 base and J by 0 bases, with 8 bases between them. This CDR3 is CASSLRGGSTDTQYF. The CDR3 DNA reads as TGTGCCAGCAGCTTAAGGGGCGGAAGCACAGATACGCAGTATTTT.